Described below is a single T cell receptor (beta chain) sequence and its context. This clonotype was counted at least ten times. Its antigen is not yet known. The record has no base qualities; no much larger clone is one base away. TCR beta CDR3 regions were amplified from RNA transcripts. A first-round RT-PCR of the TCR CDR3 used the HTBI primer set with the Qiagen OneStep RT-PCR kit. The libraries were constructed in a second round of multiplex PCR and then size-selected and purified. Libraries were sequenced paired-end with 100 bp reads on an Illumina HiSeq2000. The authors processed their data as follows. SOAPnuke was used to process the raw data, throwing out any read that contained adapters or uncalled bases, had a mean Phred below 15, or lacked an exact constant-primer or identifier match. High-quality paired reads were merged with COPE v1.2.5, and unique nucleotide sequences were defined as clonotypes. Clonotypes were aligned to IMGT TRBV, TRBD and TRBJ reference segments using MiTCR v1.1. Analysis was restricted to V-J combinations with a frequency above 0.0001, which covered about 99% of repertoires. The TCS score was defined as the ratio of F50 (clonal expansion) to E x V (chaos), calculated using BLOSUM62-based TCRdist between CDR3 peptides within each V-J. Welch's t-statistics and random forest reduced just over 500 V-J features to 13, which were used in a naive Bayes classifier (R e1071). TCRdb redid the processing of the public reads, applying fastp at Q25 and MiXCR, and retained in-frame beta chains. Entries that share a CDR3 protein sequence are merged under the most common genes and DNA. The V and J calls here are based on TCRdb, not the publication. The sample table lists 650,000 to 700,000 distinct CDR3 sequences, roughly 17% of them with a count of one. The ten largest make up 15% to 18% of the sample.

A patient counted as having stable Graves' hyperthyroidism if no progression to ophthalmopathy occurred over 18 months of follow-up. The hyperthyroidism patients were between 18 and 65 years old and newly diagnosed, with a disease duration of less than 2 months. Any patient with an uncontrolled infection, another autoimmune disease, pregnancy or lactation was excluded. Clinical symptoms, serum thyroxine and TRAb, thyroid ultrasound, and orbital computed tomography formed the basis for the diagnoses. PBMCs were isolated from more than 8 ml of fresh peripheral blood by Ficoll-Paque density gradient centrifugation. Total RNA was extracted using Trizol reagent, and RNA quality was assessed on an Agilent 2100 Bioanalyzer. The V and J ends are trimmed by 3 bases and 0 bases, leaving 7 bases between them. The CDR3 has 13 amino acids, counting the end cysteine and phenylalanine. The sequence is cut down to CDR3 DNA, 39 bases in frame from base 1. The CDR1 and CDR2 encoded by the germline V gene (reference sequence) are DFQATT and SNEGSKA.

This entry comes from a study of T cells in Graves' hyperthyroidism and ophthalmopathy (dated by TCRdb to between 2018 and 2021). A note on the overall study: Peripheral blood was sampled at the time of initial diagnosis, prior to any treatment. The paper describes TCR Vbeta CDR3 sequencing of 130 to 150 peripheral blood samples, made up of roughly 45 ophthalmopathy patients, around 78 hyperthyroidism patients and 17 progressor patients. An independent validation cohort of about 19 hyperthyroidism patients and some 15 patients who later progressed to ophthalmopathy tested prospective prediction of ophthalmopathy. Following sampling, methimazole starting at 30 mg daily was given to hyperthyroidism patients, and high-dose intravenous methylprednisolone was given to ophthalmopathy patients. The roughly 100 discovery patients were randomly divided into training and test sets at a 7:3 ratio. In more than 5 Graves' hyperthyroidism patients, the study also compared T-cell repertoires from thyroid tissue with T-cell repertoires from blood. TCR V-J signatures able to tell the groups apart were searched for in a discovery cohort of more than 90 patients, of whom roughly 42 had Graves' ophthalmopathy and some 60 had stable Graves' hyperthyroidism. Broader findings and caveats from the paper: Most expanded thyroid clonotypes (frequency above 0.001) were also detected in blood, a finding suggesting that blood repertoires may reflect thyroid immune responses. A 13 V-J signature model separated ophthalmopathy from stable hyperthyroidism, with roughly 88% sensitivity and roughly 84% specificity in cross-validation and 80%/75% in testing. No statistical method was used to set the sample size in advance, and investigators knew the group allocation. In validation, the model predicted progression to ophthalmopathy with around 71% sensitivity and about 73% specificity, a median of 6.5 months before onset.

The sample taken for sequencing was blood. The receptor's source is a man aged 50-59 years with Graves' hyperthyroidism. Rearrangement joined TRBV20-1 to TRBJ2-3, with the D gene not clear enough to name. The encoded CDR3 is CSASTASTDTQYF. The nucleotide sequence is TGCAGTGCTAGTACCGCTAGCACAGATACGCAGTATTTT.